This TCR beta chain was profiled in a study of blood T cells in healthy people across ages (dated by TCRdb to between 2014 and 2016). Context from the whole study: In model experiments, template switching captured roughly one uniquely barcoded TCR beta cDNA molecule for every two T cells. Four age groups were formed from the donors: young (average about 17 years), middle-aged (roughly 38), aged (about 62) and long-lived (around 82). For two donors (one aged 18 to 30 and one aged 80 or older), the study analyzed two additional independent replicas of 1 million unique cDNA reads from the same blood draw. To avoid experimental bias, donors of different ages were randomly spread across the sequencing lanes. To track age-related changes in TCR beta repertoire diversity, the study relied on deep sequencing normalized with unique cDNA molecular identifiers.

To note about this clonotype: This receptor's antigen is unknown. Base qualities were left out, and no much larger clone turns up one base away.

The protocol used for the library was 5' RACE. Reads for this sample came from an Illumina HiSeq 2500. A second PCR of roughly 6 to 11 cycles was run with a J-beta primer mix and a sample-barcoded 5' primer. Each TCR beta cDNA molecule received a unique molecular identifier from a template-switch 5' adaptor carrying 12 random nucleotides. Each sample yielded at least 3 million CDR3-containing paired-end reads. First-strand cDNA was synthesized from all RNA with the Mint cDNA synthesis kit, primed by a TRBC-specific oligonucleotide. After uracil-DNA glycosylase treatment, a first 18-cycle PCR used universal primers M1SS and BC2_uni_R on all cDNA. The authors' pipeline ran thus. Each sample was normalized by randomly selecting 1 million high-quality reads, each carrying a distinct molecular identifier. Instead of being binned into consensus sequences, reads with shared molecular identifiers were discarded. MiTCR, with a Q25 quality threshold and the strictest error-elimination algorithm, was used for CDR3 identification, clonotype clustering and error correction. A nonparametric unseen species model using Euler transformation provided a lower-bound estimate of total TCR beta diversity. TCRdb itself trimmed the public reads at Q25 with fastp, ran MiXCR and retained productive beta chains. Rows with one shared CDR3 protein collapse into an entry with the most common genes and DNA. What appears here as the V and J calls and clone size reflects TCRdb's work, not the paper's. This sample comprises 1.5 million to 2 million distinct CDR3 sequences, 49% of them detected only once. The ten top clones hold over 2% of the sample.

From cysteine to phenylalanine, the CDR3 is 19 amino acids long. Kept here is only the CDR3 DNA, which spans 57 bases and is read in frame from base 1. CDR1 and CDR2 were assigned from the germline V gene as LGHNA and YNFKEQ. The V and J ends are trimmed by 0 bases and 3 bases, leaving 18 bases between them. General conclusions and limits of the study: Compared with the aged group, the long-lived group had more naive CD4+ T cells, fewer expanded clones and increased TCR diversity, a pattern suggesting age selection. Because profiling used bulk unsorted PBMCs, naive and antigen-experienced compartments could not be compared conclusively. Observed TCR beta diversity per million T cells fell roughly linearly with age, and a significant reduction was already apparent by age approximately 41. The percentage of naive T cells measured by flow cytometry correlated strongly with observed TCR beta diversity. Estimates of total diversity based on one million sequenced T cells were regarded as lower bounds and as underestimates. Because donor CMV infection status was unknown, age-related changes in expanded clonotypes were potentially confounded.

The donors were roughly 39 Caucasian individuals from Russia, aged 6 to 90 years, who were systemically healthy. About 10 milliliters of peripheral blood were collected from each donor into EDTA-treated Vacutainer tubes. PBMCs were isolated by Ficoll-Paque density-gradient centrifugation, with at least 6 million obtained per sample. Total RNA, at least 6 micrograms per sample, was extracted from PBMCs with Trizol reagent. For every donor, flow cytometry on a PBMC aliquot measured the percentage of naive CD45RAhigh/CD27high T cells. The V gene is TRBV4-2 and the J gene is TRBJ2-6, and perhaps TRBD2 as D gene, on 7 matching bases. This clonotype originated in a woman in her 40s in good health. The source material was blood. DNA sequence: TGTGCCAGCAGCCAAGAGTCGGTTCGGGGGGCTAGTGGGGCCAACGTCCTGACTTTC. Its translation is CASSQESVRGASGANVLTF.